This T cell receptor beta chain was identified in a study of blood T cell repertoires in COVID-19. Study-level information: Specimens from acute and convalescent COVID-19 originated in the United States, Italy and Spain.

CDR1 is SGHTA and CDR2 is FQGTGA in the germline V gene. Trimming shortened V by 2 bases and J by 5 bases, and 12 bases separated the two germline ends. This CDR3 has 14 amino acids. Donors in Cohort 3 counted as recovered after two negative PCRs, clearance, or symptom resolution. Per the original methods: Reference gene primer amplification in the assay estimated nucleated cell counts. TCRdb's table, derived via immunoSEQ multiplex PCR, lists solely in-frame clones and lacks some. V and J calls and clone size are given by that table; D and trimming were obtained from the DNA. The sample shows roughly 43,000 clones, roughly nine tenths of them seen only once.

The source is a woman between 50 and 59 years old who had recovered from COVID-19. Sequenced sample: PBMCs or T cells enriched from blood (not recorded which). This chain connects TRBV7-3 to TRBJ2-5; tentatively, D is TRBD1 (6 bases). CDR3 coding DNA: TGTGCCAGCAGCTTAGGACCTACAGGGGAGACCCAGTACTTC. Protein product: CASSLGPTGETQYF.